This is a list of T cell receptor beta chains from one sample in a study of graft-versus-host responses after intestinal transplantation. The method was immunoSEQ multiplex PCR; TCRdb's version includes in-frame clones alone and lacks a portion of them. The data hold 70,000 to 95,000 clones, with 90% to 95% observed a single time. These receptors have no identified antigens. The material sequenced was unstimulated CD8+ T cells sorted from spleen or lymph node cells, taken before transplant. Source of these receptors: a human donor who was the organ donor for an intestinal transplant. Both conserved end residues are part of each CDR3. Fields, in order: clone size, J gene, V gene, D gene, CDR3 protein, CDR3 DNA. A D gene is named only where the DNA matches it firmly. Clone size is not always given. Where it is, it says once, few, many or a class for expanded clones.

- | TRBJ1-1 | TRBV27 | - | CASIPGGKTEAFF | TGTGCCAGCATCCCTGGGGGGAAGACTGAAGCTTTCTTT
- | TRBJ1-6 | TRBV27 | - | CASSPLRGDGYNSPLHF | TGTGCCAGCAGTCCCCTGCGGGGGGACGGTTATAATTCACCCCTCCACTTT
- | TRBJ2-3 | TRBV9 | TRBD2 | CASSANPRLAGGPGETQYF | TGTGCCAGCAGCGCCAACCCACGTCTAGCGGGGGGCCCGGGGGAAACGCAGTATTTT
- | TRBJ2-7 | TRBV6-5 | TRBD2 | CASSPLAGVDYEQYF | TGTGCCAGCAGTCCACTAGCGGGGGTGGATTACGAGCAGTACTTC
- | TRBJ1-2 | TRBV7-2 | - | CASSLGRTHGYTF | TGTGCCAGCAGCTTAGGAAGAACACATGGCTACACCTTC
- | TRBJ2-7 | TRBV7-8 | - | CASGLQGGYEQYF | TGTGCCAGCGGATTACAGGGGGGGTACGAGCAGTACTTC
- | TRBJ1-2 | TRBV27 | - | CASRRGTSYGYTF | TGTGCCAGCCGAAGAGGCACCTCATATGGCTACACCTTC
- | TRBJ2-2 | TRBV5-4 | - | CASSLLLGPTTGELFF | TGTGCCAGCAGCTTGCTTCTAGGTCCAACCACCGGGGAGCTGTTTTTT
- | TRBJ2-7 | TRBV27 | TRBD1 | CASRLTGTGSFYEQYF | TGTGCCAGCAGATTAACCGGGACAGGTTCATTTTACGAGCAGTACTTC
- | TRBJ2-1 | TRBV11-2 | TRBD2 | CASSALAGNSYNEQFF | TGTGCCAGCAGCGCTCTAGCGGGAAACTCCTACAATGAGCAGTTCTTC
- | TRBJ2-7 | TRBV4-2 | TRBD2 | CASSQTSGGAYEQYF | TGTGCCAGCAGCCAAACTAGCGGGGGGGCGTACGAGCAGTACTTC
- | TRBJ1-1 | TRBV5-8 | TRBD1 | CASSFDRGLFEAFF | TGTGCCAGCAGCTTCGACAGGGGTCTTTTTGAAGCTTTCTTT
- | TRBJ1-3 | TRBV6-5 | - | CASSYGQGANTIYF | TGTGCCAGCAGTTACGGGCAGGGTGCAAACACCATATATTTT
- | TRBJ1-4 | TRBV2 | - | CASSGWADLATNEKLFF | TGTGCCAGCAGTGGTTGGGCAGACCTTGCAACTAATGAAAAACTGTTTTTT
- | TRBJ2-7 | TRBV28 | - | CASSPGLVGWGEQYF | TGTGCCAGCAGTCCCGGACTCGTGGGGTGGGGCGAGCAGTACTTC
- | TRBJ2-7 | TRBV18 | - | CASSSRQSSYEQYF | TGTGCCAGCTCATCCAGACAGAGCAGCTACGAGCAGTACTTC
- | TRBJ2-7 | TRBV19 | - | CASSPGLKLYEQYF | TGTGCCAGTAGTCCGGGACTTAAACTCTACGAGCAGTACTTC
few | TRBJ2-7 | TRBV6-1 | - | CASSERVTEQYF | TGTGCCAGCTCTGAGAGGGTCACCGAGCAGTACTTC
- | TRBJ2-7 | TRBV18 | - | CASSPLPPVLSYEQYF | TGTGCCAGCTCACCACTTCCCCCGGTTCTCTCCTACGAGCAGTACTTC
- | TRBJ2-1 | TRBV28 | TRBD2 | CASCRTSANEQFF | TGTGCCAGCTGCCGGACTAGCGCCAATGAGCAGTTCTTC
- | TRBJ2-7 | TRBV18 | - | CASSARDTRYEQYF | TGTGCCAGCTCAGCCCGGGACACCCGGTACGAGCAGTACTTC
- | TRBJ1-2 | TRBV28 | - | CASSSGDYGYTF | TGTGCCAGCAGCTCAGGGGACTATGGCTACACCTTC
- | TRBJ1-4 | TRBV7-8 | - | CASSPDRITTNEKLFF | TGTGCCAGCAGCCCTGACAGAATTACAACTAATGAAAAACTGTTTTTT
- | TRBJ2-6 | TRBV19 | - | CATNSGANVLTF | TGTGCCACCAATTCTGGGGCCAACGTCCTGACTTTC
- | TRBJ2-1 | TRBV7-8 | TRBD2 | CASSLAGLATNEQFF | TGTGCCAGCAGCTTAGCGGGACTAGCAACGAATGAGCAGTTCTTC
- | TRBJ1-4 | TRBV5-5 | TRBD1 | CASSRDRGREKLFF | TGTGCCAGCAGCCGGGACAGGGGGCGCGAAAAACTGTTTTTT
- | TRBJ2-7 | TRBV11-2 | - | CASSSRGGRTYEQYF | TGTGCCAGCAGCTCCAGAGGGGGTCGGACCTACGAGCAGTACTTC
- | TRBJ2-7 | TRBV28 | - | CASSPLVAPYEQYF | TGTGCCAGCAGTCCCCTCGTGGCTCCCTACGAGCAGTACTTC
- | TRBJ1-1 | TRBV4-1 | TRBD1 | CASSRQGGTEAFF | TGCGCCAGCAGCCGACAGGGGGGAACTGAAGCTTTCTTT
- | TRBJ2-7 | TRBV29-1 | - | CSVEERPRMQYF | TGCAGCGTTGAAGAGCGGCCCCGTATGCAGTACTTC
- | TRBJ2-5 | TRBV4-1 | - | CASSHPRTQYF | TGCGCCAGCAGCCATCCCCGGACCCAGTACTTC
few | TRBJ1-6 | TRBV30 | TRBD1 | CAGGQANSPLHF | TGTGCCGGGGGACAGGCAAATTCACCCCTCCACTTT
- | TRBJ1-4 | TRBV7-5 | - | CARSYRGTEHRETEKLFF | TGTGCCAGAAGCTATCGGGGGACAGAGCACAGAGAAACCGAAAAACTGTTTTTT
- | TRBJ2-7 | TRBV28 | - | CASIGGRREQYF | TGTGCCAGCATCGGTGGGAGACGGGAGCAGTACTTC
- | TRBJ2-7 | TRBV4-3 | - | CASSQEAATYEQYF | TGCGCCAGCAGCCAAGAAGCGGCCACCTACGAGCAGTACTTC
- | TRBJ2-3 | TRBV13 | - | CASAGFVDADTQYF | TGTGCCAGCGCGGGGTTTGTGGACGCAGATACGCAGTATTTT
- | TRBJ2-7 | TRBV7-2 | TRBD1 | CASSLEGTEAYEQYF | TGTGCCAGCAGCTTAGAAGGGACAGAGGCCTACGAGCAGTACTTC
- | TRBJ1-5 | TRBV7-2 | - | CASSPTGIHRNQPQHF | TGTGCCAGCAGCCCCACCGGGATTCATCGAAATCAGCCCCAGCATTTT
- | TRBJ1-2 | TRBV2 | - | CASRNRGVLHGYTF | TGTGCCAGCAGGAACCGCGGCGTCCTCCATGGCTACACCTTC
once | TRBJ1-2 | TRBV4-1 | TRBD1 | CASSQGTGPTYGYTF | TGCGCCAGCAGCCAAGGGACAGGCCCAACCTATGGCTACACCTTC
- | TRBJ2-1 | TRBV2 | TRBD1 | CASSNRDRRSYNEQFF | TGTGCCAGCAGCAACCGGGACAGGAGATCCTACAATGAGCAGTTCTTC
once | TRBJ2-1 | TRBV27 | - | CASRTGPRGYNEQFF | TGTGCCAGCCGGACGGGCCCCCGGGGGTACAATGAGCAGTTCTTC
- | TRBJ2-1 | TRBV19 | - | CASSMVLSDNEQFF | TGTGCCAGTAGTATGGTACTATCCGACAATGAGCAGTTCTTC
- | TRBJ1-4 | TRBV11-2 | - | CASSLVDLRGNEKLFF | TGTGCCAGCAGCTTAGTAGACCTCAGGGGAAATGAAAAACTGTTTTTT
once | TRBJ2-7 | TRBV5-6 | TRBD1 | CASSPWGTGGSSGGEQYF | TGTGCCAGCAGCCCCTGGGGGACAGGGGGCTCATCAGGGGGGGAGCAGTACTTC
once | TRBJ1-3 | TRBV30 | - | CAWSVDGLGTGWEDTIYF | TGTGCCTGGAGTGTAGATGGTCTGGGAACAGGGTGGGAAGACACCATATATTTT
- | TRBJ1-1 | TRBV11-3 | - | CASAKGENTEAFF | TGTGCCAGCGCCAAGGGGGAGAACACTGAAGCTTTCTTT
- | TRBJ2-3 | TRBV25-1 | TRBD2 | CASSDLAGPTDTQYF | TGTGCCAGCAGTGATCTAGCGGGGCCCACAGATACGCAGTATTTT